This note documents a single TCR beta chain sequence. Its antigen is unidentified. This CDR3 region has 17 residues. Trimming at V came to 1 base and at J to 7 bases, leaving 10 bases not matched to a gene. Germline V gives CDR1 MGHDK, CDR2 SYGVNS. Sequencing used immunoSEQ multiplex PCR; TCRdb keeps in-frame clones, though not all of them. In the table there are tens of thousands of clones, 87% of which are singletons. This record belongs to a study of OX40 agonist ivuxolimab in advanced cancers. Whole-study findings and limits: Doses of 0.1 to 3.0 mg/kg were accompanied by clonal expansion of CD4+ and CD8+ blood T cells by week 6.

This TCR derives from an adult with an advanced solid tumor such as melanoma, head and neck, liver or kidney cancer. The specimen was CD4+ or CD8+ T cells sorted from blood, collected in a trial of the OX40 agonist ivuxolimab. The J gene is TRBJ2-2, the V gene TRBV25-1; 9 positions agree with TRBD2. DNA of the CDR3: TGTGCCAGCAGTGAATTGCGGGAGGGCCCTCTTGGCGGGGAGCTGTTTTTT. Encoded protein: CASSELREGPLGGELFF.